This entry concerns a single T cell receptor (beta chain). The record originates from a study of blood T cell repertoires in COVID-19. About the research overall: Collection of acute and convalescent COVID-19 samples took place in the United States, Italy and Spain. In each case, the material was cDNA or gDNA derived from T cells, B-cell-depleted T cells, or PBMCs.

Authors' processing steps: Reference gene primer amplification gave estimated nucleated cell counts. Profiled with immunoSEQ multiplex PCR; TCRdb holds only in-frame clones, not every one. Clone size and V and J calls were adopted from that table, with D and trimming inferred from the DNA. Here the sample spans 200,000 to 250,000 clones, roughly nine tenths being singletons. Germline CDR1 SGHDT, CDR2 YYEEEE. V was trimmed by 0 bases and J by 0 bases, leaving 6 bases between them. The CDR3 totals 15 residues. The chain links TRBV5-6 to TRBJ2-2; the D is unclear. The TCR was taken from a man in his fifties or sixties who had recovered from COVID-19. The specimen sequenced was peripheral blood. Written as DNA, the CDR3 is TGTGCCAGCAGCTTGGGGCAGACGAACACCGGGGAGCTGTTTTTT. This encodes CASSLGQTNTGELFF.